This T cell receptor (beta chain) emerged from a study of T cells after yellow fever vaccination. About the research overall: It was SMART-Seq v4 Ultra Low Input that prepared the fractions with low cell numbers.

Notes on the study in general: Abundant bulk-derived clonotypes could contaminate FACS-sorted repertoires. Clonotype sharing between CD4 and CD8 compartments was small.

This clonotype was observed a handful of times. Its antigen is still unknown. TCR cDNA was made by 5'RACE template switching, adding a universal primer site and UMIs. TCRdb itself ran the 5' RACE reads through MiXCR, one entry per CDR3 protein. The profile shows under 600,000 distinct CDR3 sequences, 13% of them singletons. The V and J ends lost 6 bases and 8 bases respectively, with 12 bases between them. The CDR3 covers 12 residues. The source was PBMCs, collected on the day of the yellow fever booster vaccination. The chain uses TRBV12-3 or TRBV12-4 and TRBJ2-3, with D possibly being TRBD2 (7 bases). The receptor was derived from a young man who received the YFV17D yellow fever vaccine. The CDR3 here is CASSPAGATQYF. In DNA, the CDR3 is TGTGCCAGCAGCCCGGCGGGGGCTACGCAGTATTTT.